The 25 T cell receptor beta chains below were found in one sample sequenced in a study of identical twins. TCRdb re-called the 5' RACE reads through MiXCR, storing one row per CDR3 protein. The sample includes about 690,000 distinct CDR3 sequences, less than 25% seen only once; the top ten take roughly 4%. This same sample was also part of a study on T cells expressing NK-cell markers.

Sequenced material: PBMCs. Every receptor here comes from a woman aged 18-29 years in good health.

CDR3 region: CSASRGQSQDTQYF. CDR3 coding DNA: TGCAGTGCTAGCCGTGGACAGTCCCAAGATACGCAGTATTTT. The rearrangement joins TRBV20-1 to TRBJ2-3; weak D call: TRBD1 (6 bases). V gave up 3 bases and J gave up 5 bases, with 15 bases separating them. This CDR3 region has 14 residues. CDR1 is DFQATT and CDR2 is SNEGSKA in the germline V gene (reference sequence).

The chain is built from TRBV5-1 and TRBJ1-6; a possible D gene is TRBD1 (6 bases). This CDR3 is 16 amino acids long. The V and J ends lost 2 bases and 8 bases respectively, with 17 bases between them. Germline V gene data show CDR1 as SGHRS and CDR2 as YFSETQ. The CDR3 nucleotides are TGCGCCAGCAGCTTAACCCACAGGGTAGGGGATTCACCCCTCCACTTT. Translation: CASSLTHRVGDSPLHF.

At least ten counts were recorded for this clonotype. This sequence joins TRBV14 and TRBJ2-2, with unresolved D. CDR1 and CDR2 from the germline V gene are SGHDN and FVKESK. The V end lost 3 bases, the J end lost 4 bases, and 6 bases lay between the germline ends. The CDR3 is made up of 13 amino acids. The CDR3 loop is CASSHLGTGELFF. The CDR3 DNA is TGTGCCAGCAGCCACCTGGGCACCGGGGAGCTGTTTTTT.

This clonotype was seen more than once but under ten times. The chain's CDR3 is CASSGGGAGGPDTQYF. CDR3 in DNA: TGTGCCAGCAGTGGAGGAGGAGCGGGAGGACCAGATACGCAGTATTTT. The chain couples TRBV2 to TRBJ2-3; 9 bases are shared with TRBD2. The germline V gene encodes CDR1 SNHLY and CDR2 FYNNEI. Trimming took 4 bases from V and 4 from J; bases not matched to a gene: 9. The CDR3 is 16 residues long.

This chain uses TRBV20-1 with TRBJ1-5, with TRBD1 matching over 9 bases. The CDR3 spans 14 residues. In germline, CDR1 is DFQATT, CDR2 SNEGSKA (reference sequence). Trimming removed 5 bases from V and 6 bases from J; junction bases left unmatched: 8. The CDR3 is CSAQDRGGGQPQHF. The CDR3 bases are TGCAGTGCTCAGGACAGGGGTGGGGGTCAGCCCCAGCATTTT.

This clonotype was seen more than once but under ten times. V usage is TRBV7-9 and J usage is TRBJ2-7, with TRBD2 matching over 10 bases. J was trimmed by 3 bases and V by 7 bases; bases with no gene match: 6. Germline V CDR1 and CDR2: SEHNR, FQNEAQ (reference sequence). The CDR3 length is 14 residues. CDR3 nucleotides: TGTGCCAGCACCGGACTAGCGGAGCTCTACGAGCAGTACTTC. It translates to CASTGLAELYEQYF. Based on the CDR3 plus reference TRBV7-9 and TRBJ2-7, the full variable domain is DTGVSQNPRHKITKRGQNVTFRCDPISEHNRLYWYRQTLGQGPEFLTYFQNEAQLEKSRLLSDRFSAERPKGSFSTLEIQRTEQGDSAMYLCASTGLAELYEQYFGPGTRLTVT.

This clonotype has a handful of counts. J is TRBJ2-5 and V is TRBV5-1, with no clear D. CDR1 SGHRS and CDR2 YFSETQ come from the germline V gene. CDR3 length: 14 amino acids. Trimming shortened V by 2 bases and J by 3 bases, and 11 bases separated the two germline ends. The CDR3 sequence: CASSFFRTEETQYF. The DNA for the CDR3 is TGCGCCAGCAGCTTCTTTAGGACGGAAGAGACCCAGTACTTC.

The chain couples TRBV7-9 to TRBJ2-7; D perhaps matches TRBD1 (5 bases). The CDR3 contains 13 residues. Deletions cut 3 bases from V and 2 bases from J, with 8 bases between. Germline-derived CDR1 and CDR2 are SEHNR and FQNEAQ (reference sequence). CDR3 sequence: CASSLDNTYEQYF. The CDR3 coding sequence is TGTGCCAGCAGCTTGGACAACACCTACGAGCAGTACTTC.

The J gene is TRBJ2-1, the V gene TRBV27; 10 bases fit TRBD2. The CDR3 is 16 residues long. J lost 7 bases, V lost 1 base, and 7 bases had no gene match. Germline V CDR1 and CDR2: MNHEY, SMNVEV (reference sequence). In DNA, the CDR3 is TGTGCCAGCAGTTTATATGCACTAGCGGGAAATAATGAGCAGTTCTTC. Residues: CASSLYALAGNNEQFF.

The rearrangement uses TRBV10-3 and TRBJ2-7; 8 bases fit TRBD2. Germline V gives CDR1 ENHRY, CDR2 SYGVKD. V lost 7 bases and J lost 6; bases outside the gene matches: 11. The CDR3 extends over 14 amino acids. For the CDR3, the DNA is TGTGCCATCACTCCCGGGACTAGAGTTAGCGAGCAGTACTTC. Amino acid sequence: CAITPGTRVSEQYF.

The genes are TRBV12-3 or TRBV12-4 and TRBJ1-5, with no clear D. V gave up 6 bases and J gave up 3 bases, with 12 bases separating them. This CDR3 comprises 14 residues. Here the CDR3 reads CASSPIGNNQPQHF. The CDR3 region has the DNA TGTGCCAGCAGCCCAATCGGGAACAATCAGCCCCAGCATTTT.

The sample holds a few counts of this clonotype. The genes are TRBV29-1 and TRBJ2-2; no clear D. Trimming stripped 0 bases from V and 5 bases from J, with 10 bases between. Germline V CDR1 and CDR2: SQVTM, ANQGSEA. The CDR3 loop spans 14 amino acids. The CDR3 loop is CSVEDETGTGELFF. The CDR3 DNA follows: TGCAGCGTTGAAGACGAGACCGGAACCGGGGAGCTGTTTTTT.

This clonotype has ten or more counts. V is TRBV19 and J is TRBJ1-1, with a tentative D call TRBD1 (6 bases). CDR1 and CDR2 from the germline V gene are LNHDA and SQIVND (reference sequence). The CDR3 runs to 13 residues. V dropped 3 bases and J dropped 2 bases, with 7 bases sitting between them. The CDR3 nucleotides are TGTGCCAGTAGTATCGGGACAAACACTGAAGCTTTCTTT. It yields the protein CASSIGTNTEAFF.

The J gene is TRBJ1-5, the V gene TRBV12-3 or TRBV12-4; TRBD1 might be the D (5 bases). The CDR3 has 11 amino acids. Trimming took off 7 bases at V and 14 bases at J, with 15 bases between the two ends. The CDR3 bases are TGTGCCAGCAAGTGGGGGACGATCGAGCATTTT. Residues: CASKWGTIEHF.

The chain recombines TRBV6-2 or TRBV6-3 with TRBJ2-7, with TRBD1 matching 7 bases. In germline, CDR1 is MNHEY, CDR2 SVGEGT. The length of the CDR3 is 14 residues. The junction had 6 bases not matched to a gene; V was cut back by 7 bases and J by 0 bases. The CDR3 region has the DNA TGTGCCAGCAAAACGACAGGGTCCTCCTACGAGCAGTACTTC. This sequence encodes CASKTTGSSYEQYF.

This clonotype was seen a few times. V usage is TRBV12-3 or TRBV12-4 and J usage is TRBJ1-1, with TRBD1 as a possible D gene (5 bases). V was cut by 8 bases and J by 3 bases, with 13 bases left in between. The CDR3 runs to 13 residues. CDR3 nucleotide sequence: TGTGCCAGCCGAAACAGGAGTCACACTGAAGCTTTCTTT. It is translated as CASRNRSHTEAFF.

The chain employs TRBV19 and TRBJ2-7; D is unclear. Germline loops: CDR1 LNHDA, CDR2 SQIVND (reference sequence). With 6 bases removed from V and 3 bases from J, the gap between germline ends came to 6 bases. The CDR3 runs to 11 residues. The chain's CDR3 is CASRAGYEQYF. The DNA for the CDR3 is TGTGCCAGTAGAGCAGGCTACGAGCAGTACTTC.

This clonotype came up a few times. V and J are TRBV20-1 and TRBJ2-7; D gene ambiguous. The length of the CDR3 is 13 residues. The V gene's germline CDR1 is DFQATT and CDR2 SNEGSKA (reference sequence). The V gene lost 3 bases and the J gene lost 0 bases, with 9 bases spanning the gap. CDR3: CSARVTSSYEQYF. CDR3 DNA sequence: TGCAGTGCTAGGGTCACAAGCTCCTACGAGCAGTACTTC.

V is TRBV7-2 and J is TRBJ2-4; D perhaps matches TRBD1 (6 bases). The CDR3 has 16 amino acids. V lost 1 base, J lost 1 base, and 11 bases lay in between. Germline CDR1 SGHTA, CDR2 FQGNSA. The CDR3 reads CASSLGSTGAKNIQYF. CDR3 in DNA: TGTGCCAGCAGCTTAGGAAGTACAGGGGCCAAAAACATTCAGTACTTC.

The sample holds a few counts of this clonotype. This sequence joins TRBV4-3 and TRBJ2-1; 7 positions match TRBD2. CDR1 LGHNA and CDR2 YSLEER come from the germline V gene. The V segment lost 4 bases and the J segment 7 bases; nucleotides outside the gene matches: 16. The CDR3 is 17 residues long. In nucleotides, the CDR3 is TGCGCCAGCAGCCGGGTTAGGGGAGGGAGTACGACGAATGAGCAGTTCTTC. Its translation is CASSRVRGGSTTNEQFF.

The gene calls are TRBV5-1 and TRBJ2-7, with 9 positions matching TRBD1. The germline gives CDR1 SGHRS, CDR2 YFSETQ. V lost 4 bases to trimming and J lost 6 bases; unmatched junction nucleotides: 11. The CDR3 totals 15 residues. The CDR3 DNA reads as TGCGCCAGCAGCCCACAGGGGGCGCAGGTACGCGAGCAGTACTTC. Translation: CASSPQGAQVREQYF. The full variable domain, with the rest looked up from reference TRBV5-1 and TRBJ2-7, is KAGVTQTPRYLIKTRGQQVTLSCSPISGHRSVSWYQQTPGQGLQFLFEYFSETQRNKGNFPGRFSGRQFSNSRSEMNVSTLELGDSALYLCASSPQGAQVREQYFGPGTRLTVT.

This sequence joins TRBV6-1 and TRBJ2-2, with 10 bases that match TRBD2. CDR3 length: 14 amino acids. J was trimmed by 2 bases and V by 8 bases; bases with no gene match: 2. Germline lookup yields CDR1 MNHNS and CDR2 SASEGT. CDR3 sequence: CASVAGGNTGELFF. In nucleotides, the CDR3 is TGTGCCAGCGTAGCGGGAGGAAACACCGGGGAGCTGTTTTTT.

This rearrangement joins TRBV7-2 to TRBJ2-7; 12 positions agree with TRBD2. CDR1 SGHTA and CDR2 FQGNSA come from the germline V gene. J gave up 6 bases and V 5 bases, and 5 bases lay outside the gene matches. The CDR3 has 14 amino acids. The CDR3 sequence: CASSPTSGSREQYF. The CDR3 DNA reads TGTGCCAGCAGCCCGACTAGCGGGAGTCGCGAGCAGTACTTC.

CDR3 in DNA: TGCAGCGTCTCCGGCCTCTATGGCTACACCTTC. Its protein product is CSVSGLYGYTF. The V call is TRBV29-1, the J call TRBJ1-2; D remains ambiguous. The V gene lost 6 bases and the J gene lost 4 bases, with 9 bases spanning the gap. This CDR3 is 11 amino acids long. Germline V gene sequence: CDR1 SQVTM, CDR2 ANQGSEA.

This clonotype has a handful of counts. This chain links TRBV20-1 with TRBJ2-1; 8 bases fit TRBD2. V shed 6 bases and J 6 bases; nucleotides not matched to a gene: 4. There are 12 residues in the CDR3. Germline lookup yields CDR1 DFQATT and CDR2 SNEGSKA (reference sequence). CDR3 DNA: TGCAGTGCAGCTAGCGGGTTCAATGAGCAGTTCTTC. Its protein is CSAASGFNEQFF.